The 4 T cell receptor beta chains below all came from one sample that was sequenced in a study of T cell changes during pregnancy in multiple sclerosis. Sequenced by immunoSEQ multiplex PCR; TCRdb stores in-frame clones only, minus some. The sample includes around 84,000 clones, over 85% seen only once; the top ten take about 0.99%. The specimen comprised peripheral blood, sampled in the second trimester of pregnancy. All receptors derive from a female donor in good health, enrolled as a control in a pregnancy study.

The chain uses TRBV28 and TRBJ1-5, with 7 positions matching TRBD1. The CDR3 loop spans 15 amino acids. Germline V gene data show CDR1 as MDHEN and CDR2 as SYDVKM. With V trimmed by 1 base and J by 7 bases, 7 bases remained unmatched. Written as DNA, the CDR3 is TGTGCCAGCAGTTTATATCGACAGGGAAGGCAGCCCCAGCATTTT. Translated, it gives CASSLYRQGRQPQHF.

This clone came up once. The gene calls are TRBV4-1 and TRBJ2-1, with 10 bases aligning to TRBD2. CDR3 length: 15 amino acids. J lost 8 bases, V lost 1 base, and 5 bases had no gene match. Looked up from germline, CDR1 is MGHRA and CDR2 is YSYEKL. The CDR3 spells CASSQGAGGPYEQFF. CDR3 DNA sequence: TGCGCCAGCAGCCAAGGAGCGGGAGGGCCCTATGAGCAGTTCTTC.

This clone was counted once. This rearrangement joins TRBV5-1 to TRBJ2-1; D may be TRBD2 (5 bases). This CDR3 comprises 16 residues. V lost 0 bases and J 7 bases, leaving 17 bases between the germline ends. Germline CDR1 is SGHRS and CDR2 is YFSETQ. The CDR3 spells CASSLGLRDYPNEQFF. Here the CDR3 DNA reads TGCGCCAGCAGCTTGGGGCTTCGTGACTACCCGAATGAGCAGTTCTTC.

The chain has TRBV4-2 and TRBJ2-1; 13 bases fit TRBD2. Germline lookup yields CDR1 LGHNA and CDR2 YNFKEQ. V was pared by 2 bases and J by 2 bases, with 6 bases of the junction left unmatched. The CDR3 extends over 18 amino acids. CDR3 nucleotide sequence: TGTGCCAGCAGCCAATACGGACTAGCGGGAGCGGCCTACAATGAGCAGTTCTTC. Its protein is CASSQYGLAGAAYNEQFF.